Reported below is one T cell receptor (beta chain). The sample originates from a study of blood T cell repertoires in COVID-19. For the study at large: COVID-19 samples from acute and convalescent phases originated in the United States, Italy and Spain. PBMCs, B-cell-depleted T cells, or T cells provided the cDNA or gDNA that made up the material.

The CDR3 totals 11 residues. The germline V gene has CDR1 ENHRY and CDR2 SYGVKD. Trimming removed 9 bases from V and 5 bases from J; junction bases left unmatched: 3. Per the original data handling: Reference gene primer amplification gave estimated nucleated cell counts. Assay used: immunoSEQ multiplex PCR; TCRdb lists only in-frame clones, some missing. V and J calls and clone size are as listed in that table; D and trimming were resolved from the DNA. The sample includes fewer than 250,000 clones, approximately 85% of them seen just once. Sequencing was done on a sample of peripheral blood. This chain uses TRBV10-3 with TRBJ1-2, with 7 bases matching TRBD1. The sequence derives from a woman between 65 and 79 years old with acute or convalescent COVID-19. The chain's CDR3 is CAIGGPYGYTF. CDR3 bases: TGTGCCATAGGGGGCCCATATGGCTACACCTTC.